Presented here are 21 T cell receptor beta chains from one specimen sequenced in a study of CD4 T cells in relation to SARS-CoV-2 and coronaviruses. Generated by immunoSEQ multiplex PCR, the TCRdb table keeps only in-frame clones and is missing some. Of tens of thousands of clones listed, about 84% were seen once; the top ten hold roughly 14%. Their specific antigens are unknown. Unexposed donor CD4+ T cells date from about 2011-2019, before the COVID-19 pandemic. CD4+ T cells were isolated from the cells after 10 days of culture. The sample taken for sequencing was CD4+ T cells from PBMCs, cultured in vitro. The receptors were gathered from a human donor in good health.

The CDR3 DNA follows: TGTGCCAGCAGCCAAGCAGGGACTGAAGCTTTCTTT. It specifies CASSQAGTEAFF. The chain uses TRBV3-1 (or the pseudogene TRBV3-2) and TRBJ1-1, with D possibly matching TRBD1 (5 bases). Germline V CDR1 and CDR2: LGHDT, YNNKEL (reference sequence). V lost 1 base to trimming and J lost 5 bases, with 5 bases between them. The CDR3 is made up of 12 amino acids.

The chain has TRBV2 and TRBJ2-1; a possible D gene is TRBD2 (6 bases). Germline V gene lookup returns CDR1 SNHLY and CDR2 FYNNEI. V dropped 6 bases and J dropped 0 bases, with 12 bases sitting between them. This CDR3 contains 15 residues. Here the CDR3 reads CASRLAESSYNEQFF. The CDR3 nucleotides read TGTGCCAGCAGACTAGCAGAGAGCTCCTACAATGAGCAGTTCTTC.

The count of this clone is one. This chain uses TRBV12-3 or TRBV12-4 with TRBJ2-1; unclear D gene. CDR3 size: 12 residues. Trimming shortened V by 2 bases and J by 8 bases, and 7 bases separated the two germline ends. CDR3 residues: CASSLYGDEQFF. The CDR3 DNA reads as TGTGCCAGCAGTTTATATGGTGATGAGCAGTTCTTC.

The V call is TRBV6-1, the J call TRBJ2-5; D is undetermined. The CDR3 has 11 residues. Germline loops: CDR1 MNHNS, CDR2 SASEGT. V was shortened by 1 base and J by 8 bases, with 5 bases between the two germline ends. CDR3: CASSEVSTQYF. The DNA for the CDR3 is TGTGCCAGCAGTGAAGTAAGCACCCAGTACTTC.

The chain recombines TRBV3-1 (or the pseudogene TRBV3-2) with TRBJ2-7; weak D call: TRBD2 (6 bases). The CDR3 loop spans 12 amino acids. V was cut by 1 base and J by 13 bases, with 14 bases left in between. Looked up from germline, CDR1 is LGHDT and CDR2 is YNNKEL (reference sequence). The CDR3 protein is CASSQGSGPTYF. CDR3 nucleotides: TGTGCCAGCAGCCAAGGCAGCGGGCCCACCTACTTC.

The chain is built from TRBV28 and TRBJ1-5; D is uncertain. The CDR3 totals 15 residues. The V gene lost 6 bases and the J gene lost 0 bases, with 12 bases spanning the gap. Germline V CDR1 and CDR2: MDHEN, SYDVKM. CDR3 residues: CASSTPGNSNQPQHF. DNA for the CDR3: TGTGCCAGCAGCACACCGGGCAATAGCAATCAGCCCCAGCATTTT.

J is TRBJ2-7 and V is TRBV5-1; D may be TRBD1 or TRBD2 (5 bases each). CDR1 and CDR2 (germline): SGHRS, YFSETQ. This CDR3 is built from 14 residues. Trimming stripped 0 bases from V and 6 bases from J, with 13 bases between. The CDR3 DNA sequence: TGCGCCAGCAGCTTGGGGAGGTGGGGGACCGAGCAGTACTTC. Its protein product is CASSLGRWGTEQYF. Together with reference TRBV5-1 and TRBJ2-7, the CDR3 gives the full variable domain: KAGVTQTPRYLIKTRGQQVTLSCSPISGHRSVSWYQQTPGQGLQFLFEYFSETQRNKGNFPGRFSGRQFSNSRSEMNVSTLELGDSALYLCASSLGRWGTEQYFGPGTRLTVT.

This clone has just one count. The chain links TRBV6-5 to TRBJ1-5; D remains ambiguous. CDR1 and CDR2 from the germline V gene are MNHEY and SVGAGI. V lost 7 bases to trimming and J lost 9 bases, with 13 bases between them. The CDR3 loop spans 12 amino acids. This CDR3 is CASIGWTGPQHF. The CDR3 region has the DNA TGTGCCAGCATAGGCTGGACCGGGCCCCAGCATTTT.

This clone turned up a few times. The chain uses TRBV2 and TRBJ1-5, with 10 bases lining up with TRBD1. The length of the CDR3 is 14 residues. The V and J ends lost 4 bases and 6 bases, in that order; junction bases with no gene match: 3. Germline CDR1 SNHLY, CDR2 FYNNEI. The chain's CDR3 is CASSVDRGAQPQHF. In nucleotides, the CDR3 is TGTGCCAGCAGTGTGGACAGGGGGGCTCAGCCCCAGCATTTT.

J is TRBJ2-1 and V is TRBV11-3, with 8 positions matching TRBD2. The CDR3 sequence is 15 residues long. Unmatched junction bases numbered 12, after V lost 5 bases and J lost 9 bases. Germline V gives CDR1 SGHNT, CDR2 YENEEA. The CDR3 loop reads CASSRGGVDISEQFF. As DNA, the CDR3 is TGTGCCAGCAGCCGGGGGGGAGTGGACATCAGTGAGCAGTTCTTC.

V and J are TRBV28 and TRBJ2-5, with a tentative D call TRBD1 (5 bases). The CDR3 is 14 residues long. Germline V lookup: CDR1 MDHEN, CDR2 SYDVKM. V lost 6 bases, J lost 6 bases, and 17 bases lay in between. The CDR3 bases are TGTGCCAGCAGCCGCCCAGGGAACGTAAAGACCCAGTACTTC. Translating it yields CASSRPGNVKTQYF.

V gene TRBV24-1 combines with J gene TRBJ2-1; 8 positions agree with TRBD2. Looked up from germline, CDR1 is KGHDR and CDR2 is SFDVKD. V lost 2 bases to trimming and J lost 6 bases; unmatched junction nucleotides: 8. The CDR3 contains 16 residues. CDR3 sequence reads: CATSDSSGGAFNEQFF. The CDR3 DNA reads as TGTGCCACCAGTGATTCCAGCGGGGGAGCCTTCAATGAGCAGTTCTTC.

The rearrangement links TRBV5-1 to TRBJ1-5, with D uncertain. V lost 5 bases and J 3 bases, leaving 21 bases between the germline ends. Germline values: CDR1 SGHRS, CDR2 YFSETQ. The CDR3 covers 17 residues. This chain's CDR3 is CASRNNRDEPVNQPQHF. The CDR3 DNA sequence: TGCGCCAGCAGAAATAACCGGGATGAACCTGTCAATCAGCCCCAGCATTTT.

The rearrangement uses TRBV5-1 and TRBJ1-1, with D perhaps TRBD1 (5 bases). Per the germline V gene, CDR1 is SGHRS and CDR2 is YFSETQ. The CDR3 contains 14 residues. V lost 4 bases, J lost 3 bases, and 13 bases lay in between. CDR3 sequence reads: CASSARGADTEAFF. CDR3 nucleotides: TGCGCCAGCAGCGCGCGAGGGGCTGACACTGAAGCTTTCTTT.

CDR3 bases: TGTGCCAGCAGCCATCGGTCCTTTGCGGGAGGGGTCACCGGGGAGCTGTTTTTT. This translates into CASSHRSFAGGVTGELFF. This rearrangement joins TRBV25-1 to TRBJ2-2; 9 bases align to TRBD2. This CDR3 has 18 amino acids. CDR1 MGHDK and CDR2 SYGVNS come from the germline V gene. J was trimmed by 4 bases and V by 6 bases; bases with no gene match: 15.

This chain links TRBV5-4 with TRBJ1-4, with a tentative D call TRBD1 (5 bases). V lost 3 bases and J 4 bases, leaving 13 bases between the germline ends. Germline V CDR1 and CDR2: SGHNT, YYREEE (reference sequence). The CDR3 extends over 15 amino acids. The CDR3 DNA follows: TGTGCCAGCAGCTCATGGGGCGGGGGTAATGAAAAACTGTTTTTT. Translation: CASSSWGGGNEKLFF.

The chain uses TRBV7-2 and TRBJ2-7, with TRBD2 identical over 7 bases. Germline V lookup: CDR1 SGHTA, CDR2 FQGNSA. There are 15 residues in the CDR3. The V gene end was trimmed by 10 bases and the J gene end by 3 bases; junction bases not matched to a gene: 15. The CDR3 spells CANHNLASGLYEQYF. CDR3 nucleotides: TGTGCCAACCACAACTTGGCTAGCGGCCTCTACGAGCAGTACTTC.

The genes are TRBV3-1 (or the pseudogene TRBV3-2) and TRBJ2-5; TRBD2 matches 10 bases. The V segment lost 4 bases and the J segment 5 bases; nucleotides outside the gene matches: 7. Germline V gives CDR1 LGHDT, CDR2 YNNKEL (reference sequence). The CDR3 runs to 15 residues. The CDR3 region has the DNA TGTGCCAGCAGCCCCGGGACTAGCGATGTGGAGACCCAGTACTTC. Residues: CASSPGTSDVETQYF.

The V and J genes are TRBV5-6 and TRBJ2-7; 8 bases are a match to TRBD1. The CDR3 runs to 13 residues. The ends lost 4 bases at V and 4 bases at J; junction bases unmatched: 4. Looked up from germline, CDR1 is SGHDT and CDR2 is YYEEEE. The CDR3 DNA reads TGTGCCAGCAGCGGCCGGGACAGGTACGAGCAGTACTTC. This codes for CASSGRDRYEQYF.

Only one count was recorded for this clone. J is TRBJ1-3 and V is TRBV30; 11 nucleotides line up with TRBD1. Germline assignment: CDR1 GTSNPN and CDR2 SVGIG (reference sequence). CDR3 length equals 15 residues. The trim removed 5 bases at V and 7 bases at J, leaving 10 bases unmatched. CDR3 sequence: CAWGGQGESRNTIYF. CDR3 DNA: TGTGCCTGGGGGGGACAGGGGGAAAGTCGGAACACCATATATTTT.

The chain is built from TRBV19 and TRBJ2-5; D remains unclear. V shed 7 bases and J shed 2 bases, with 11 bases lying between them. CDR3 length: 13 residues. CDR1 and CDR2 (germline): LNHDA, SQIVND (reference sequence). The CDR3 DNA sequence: TGTGCCAGTACCCCCGGCCATCAAGAGACCCAGTACTTC. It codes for CASTPGHQETQYF.